Listed here are 19 T cell receptor beta chains from one sample, sequenced in a study of Ad26.COV2.S vaccination and SARS-CoV-2 variants. As to treatment: roughly 20 received Ad26.COV2.S at low or high dose, single or two shots; 5 received placebo; per-sample allocation not given. Following the first vaccine or placebo injection, samples were taken on day 63. Repertoires were generated with immunoSEQ multiplex PCR, while TCRdb's copy carries only in-frame clones and drops some. This table holds over 400,000 clones, approximately 90% found once. The specimen was peripheral blood, collected in a trial of Ad26.COV2.S vaccine versus placebo. Source of these receptors: a person aged 18-65 years who received the Ad26.COV2.S COVID-19 vaccine or a placebo.

The chain recombines TRBV3-1 (or the pseudogene TRBV3-2) with TRBJ2-2; 10 bases match TRBD2. Germline CDR1 LGHDT, CDR2 YNNKEL (reference sequence). V gave up 5 bases and J gave up 3 bases; unmatched junction bases: 21. The CDR3 contains 21 residues. The CDR3: CASSDELHNLAGVRDTGELFF. In nucleotides, the CDR3 is TGTGCCAGCAGCGACGAACTCCATAACCTAGCGGGGGTAAGAGACACCGGGGAGCTGTTTTTT.

The chain combines TRBV18 with TRBJ2-4, with D perhaps TRBD2 (7 bases). Trimming took off 3 bases at V and 9 bases at J, with 18 bases between the two ends. Germline V gives CDR1 KGHSH, CDR2 LQKENI. The CDR3 runs 15 residues. DNA for the CDR3: TGTGCCAGCTCACCCCAAGGGGGGGATCAGGGCATTCAGTACTTC. Amino acid sequence: CASSPQGGDQGIQYF.

On this clone itself: The sample has other DNA sequences that encode this CDR3 too. The rearrangement uses TRBV5-1 and TRBJ2-1, with TRBD2 identical over 11 bases. This CDR3 has 15 amino acids. Trimming at V came to 4 bases and at J to 3 bases, leaving 3 bases not matched to a gene. CDR1 is SGHRS and CDR2 is YFSETQ in the germline V gene. CDR3 residues: CASSPLAGGYNEQFF. In nucleotides, the CDR3 is TGCGCCAGCAGCCCGCTAGCGGGGGGCTACAATGAGCAGTTCTTC.

This chain links TRBV7-9 with TRBJ2-2, with TRBD1 identical over 9 bases. This CDR3 has 14 amino acids. Germline V gene sequence: CDR1 SEHNR, CDR2 FQNEAQ (reference sequence). The V and J ends lost 5 bases and 4 bases, in that order; junction bases with no gene match: 2. The CDR3 is CASSRQGGTGELFF. The CDR3 DNA follows: TGTGCCAGCAGCAGACAGGGGGGCACCGGGGAGCTGTTTTTT.

The chain couples TRBV9 to TRBJ2-2; TRBD2 matches at 9 bases. There are 16 residues in the CDR3. V was clipped by 4 bases and J by 4 bases; unmatched bases: 8. Germline CDR1 SGDLS, CDR2 YYNGEE. CDR3 sequence (DNA): TGTGCCAGCAGCTTCCAAAGCGGGGGGATCACCGGGGAGCTGTTTTTT. Amino acids: CASSFQSGGITGELFF. Full variable domain (missing parts from reference TRBV9 and TRBJ2-2): DSGVTQTPKHLITATGQRVTLRCSPRSGDLSVYWYQQSLDQGLQFLIQYYNGEERAKGNILERFSAQQFPDLHSELNLSSLELGDSALYFCASSFQSGGITGELFFGEGSRLTVL.

This clone was counted a single time. This sequence joins TRBV3-1 (or the pseudogene TRBV3-2) and TRBJ2-2; D is possibly TRBD2 (7 bases). With 1 base removed from V and 1 base from J, the gap between germline ends came to 16 bases. Germline V gives CDR1 LGHDT, CDR2 YNNKEL (reference sequence). This CDR3 is 18 amino acids long. The CDR3 here is CASSQVLGGDLNTGELFF. The CDR3 DNA reads as TGTGCCAGCAGCCAAGTGTTAGGGGGGGACTTGAACACCGGGGAGCTGTTTTTT.

This chain links TRBV5-5 with TRBJ2-6, with TRBD1 matching 7 bases. Germline values: CDR1 SGHKS, CDR2 YYEKEE (reference sequence). The CDR3 has 16 residues. J lost 3 bases, V lost 2 bases, and 5 bases had no gene match. CDR3 nucleotide sequence: TGTGCCAGCAGCTTTGAAGGGGGCGTTGGGGCCAACGTCCTGACTTTC. It encodes CASSFEGGVGANVLTF. Full variable domain (rest looked up from reference TRBV5-5 and TRBJ2-6): DAGVTQSPTHLIKTRGQQVTLRCSPISGHKSVSWYQQVLGQGPQFIFQYYEKEERGRGNFPDRFSARQFPNYSSELNVNALLLGDSALYLCASSFEGGVGANVLTFGAGSRLTVL.

This chain uses TRBV4-3 with TRBJ1-6; D not certain. This CDR3 region has 18 residues. Germline V lookup: CDR1 LGHNA, CDR2 YSLEER. Trimming removed 0 bases at V and 0 bases at J, with 12 bases between. The DNA for the CDR3 is TGCGCCAGCAGCCAAGATCCCCTGGGAAGCTCCTATAATTCACCCCTCCACTTT. Translating gives CASSQDPLGSSYNSPLHF.

The rearrangement joins TRBV10-3 to TRBJ1-2, with 8 positions matching TRBD1. The CDR3 runs 13 residues. The germline gives CDR1 ENHRY, CDR2 SYGVKD. After removal of 10 bases from V and 7 bases from J, the junction contained 11 bases not matched to a gene. DNA for the CDR3: TGTGCCACCCGAATCACAGGGGGAGGTGGCTACACCTTC. This codes for CATRITGGGGYTF.

The rearrangement links TRBV19 to TRBJ1-2; 11 nucleotides agree with TRBD1. Germline CDR1 LNHDA, CDR2 SQIVND (reference sequence). The trim removed 3 bases at V and 4 bases at J, leaving 4 bases unmatched. The CDR3 spans 15 residues. For the CDR3, the DNA is TGTGCCAGTAGTATCGCCGGGACAGGGGGCTATGGCTACACCTTC. This encodes CASSIAGTGGYGYTF.

The CDR3 reads CAIHAGGRNTGELFF. The DNA for the CDR3 is TGTGCCATCCATGCGGGGGGCCGAAACACCGGGGAGCTGTTTTTT. The chain recombines TRBV2 with TRBJ2-2, with 8 bases identical to TRBD2. The CDR3 totals 15 residues. After removal of 10 bases from V and 2 bases from J, the junction contained 9 bases not matched to a gene. Germline V CDR1 and CDR2: SNHLY, FYNNEI.

The rearrangement joins TRBV5-4 to TRBJ2-3, with 9 bases lining up with TRBD2. Losses at the gene ends were 3 bases for V and 7 bases for J; bases not matched to a gene: 15. Germline V CDR1 and CDR2: SGHNT, YYREEE (reference sequence). There are 17 residues in the CDR3. CDR3 nucleotide sequence: TGTGCCAGCAGCTGGCGTGGGGATAGCGGGGGCCTGTATACGCAGTATTTT. Its protein product is CASSWRGDSGGLYTQYF. The whole variable domain, filled in from reference TRBV5-4 and TRBJ2-3, reads ETGVTQSPTHLIKTRGQQVTLRCSSQSGHNTVSWYQQALGQGPQFIFQYYREEENGRGNFPPRFSGLQFPNYSSELNVNALELDDSALYLCASSWRGDSGGLYTQYFGPGTRLTVL.

V is TRBV19 and J is TRBJ2-6; D unclear. The CDR3 is 15 amino acids. With 2 bases removed from V and 4 bases from J, the gap between germline ends came to 9 bases. Germline V lookup: CDR1 LNHDA, CDR2 SQIVND (reference sequence). The CDR3 loop reads CASSILALGANVLTF. The CDR3 DNA reads TGTGCCAGTAGTATACTGGCCCTCGGGGCCAACGTCCTGACTTTC.

This rearrangement joins TRBV3-1 (or the pseudogene TRBV3-2) to TRBJ1-2, with D hard to call. The ends were cut back, 1 base at V and 2 bases at J, with 17 bases in the middle. CDR3 length: 17 amino acids. The germline V gene has CDR1 LGHDT and CDR2 YNNKEL (reference sequence). This CDR3 reads CASSQGWAALTNYGYTF. In nucleotides, the CDR3 is TGTGCCAGCAGCCAAGGGTGGGCAGCCCTTACGAACTATGGCTACACCTTC.

The rearrangement uses TRBV9 and TRBJ1-6; 10 nucleotides align to TRBD1. The junction had 7 bases not matched to a gene; V was cut back by 8 bases and J by 8 bases. Germline V gene data show CDR1 as SGDLS and CDR2 as YYNGEE. The CDR3 runs 14 residues. For the CDR3, the DNA is TGTGCCAGTACCCCCGGGACAGGGGATTCACCCCTCCACTTT. This sequence encodes CASTPGTGDSPLHF. The full variable domain, its missing parts supplied by reference TRBV9 and TRBJ1-6, is DSGVTQTPKHLITATGQRVTLRCSPRSGDLSVYWYQQSLDQGLQFLIQYYNGEERAKGNILERFSAQQFPDLHSELNLSSLELGDSALYFCASTPGTGDSPLHFGNGTRLTVT.

The rearrangement joins TRBV6-5 to TRBJ2-7; 9 bases agree with TRBD1. The germline V gene encodes CDR1 MNHEY and CDR2 SVGAGI. The junction had 2 bases not matched to a gene; V was cut back by 0 bases and J by 2 bases. The CDR3 extends over 15 amino acids. The CDR3 sequence is CASSYSTGGAYEQYF. The CDR3 DNA reads as TGTGCCAGCAGTTACTCGACAGGGGGAGCCTACGAGCAGTACTTC.

This clone was seen just once. The J gene is TRBJ2-3, the V gene TRBV7-2; 8 bases fit TRBD2. This CDR3 has 16 residues. The trim removed 5 bases at V and 2 bases at J, leaving 9 bases unmatched. CDR1 is SGHTA, CDR2 FQGNSA, per germline. CDR3 protein: CASSIRAGAPTDTQYF. In DNA, the CDR3 is TGTGCCAGCAGCATAAGAGCGGGGGCCCCCACAGATACGCAGTATTTT.

The chain is built from TRBV12-3 or TRBV12-4 and TRBJ1-2; no clear D gene. The germline V and J ends were trimmed by 0 bases and 4 bases, with 3 bases remaining between them. This CDR3 spans 12 amino acids. The CDR3 protein is CASSLALYGYTF. In DNA, the CDR3 is TGTGCCAGCAGTTTAGCTCTCTATGGCTACACCTTC.

This chain joins TRBV6-5 and TRBJ2-2; 9 bases fit TRBD2. Germline CDR1 reads MNHEY; CDR2 reads SVGAGI. J was trimmed by 0 bases and V by 7 bases; bases with no gene match: 3. This CDR3 region has 15 residues. The CDR3: CASISGGPNTGELFF. The CDR3 DNA reads TGTGCCAGCATAAGCGGGGGGCCGAACACCGGGGAGCTGTTTTTT.